Listed here are 27 T cell receptor beta chains from one sample, sequenced in a study of response to subunit inactivated influenza vaccine (dated by TCRdb to the late 2010s). The protocol used for the library was RT-PCR. Sequencing relied on an Illumina HiSeq 2500. TCRdb reprocessing: public reads trimmed at Q25 with fastp, clones called with MiXCR, in-frame beta chains kept. CDR3 protein duplicates are merged, each entry listing the most common genes and DNA. Here the sample has around 580,000 distinct CDR3 sequences; about an eighth occur a single time. The ten most abundant clones make up about a tenth of the sample. Sequences were derived from PBMCs from blood, sampled on the day of vaccination. The receptors here all came from a man aged 50 or older who received an inactivated influenza vaccine. Donor details come from another sample of the same person, matched by shared clones.

This chain links TRBV5-5 with TRBJ1-5; D may be TRBD1 (5 bases). Germline loops: CDR1 SGHKS, CDR2 YYEKEE (reference sequence). The CDR3 is 14 amino acids. V dropped 3 bases and J dropped 6 bases, with 13 bases sitting between them. The CDR3 DNA follows: TGTGCCAGCAGCTCTATTTCAGGGAGTCAGCCCCAGCATTTT. Translation gives CASSSISGSQPQHF.

This clonotype occurred a few times. This CDR3 is CASSIHSRHEQYF. The CDR3 DNA is TGTGCCAGCAGTATCCACAGTAGACACGAGCAGTACTTC. The J gene is TRBJ2-7, the V gene TRBV28; D gene uncertain. CDR1 and CDR2 (germline): MDHEN, SYDVKM. The CDR3 extends over 13 amino acids. V gave up 5 bases and J gave up 5 bases, with 13 bases separating them.

In its sample, this clonotype was seen many times. V and J are TRBV4-2 and TRBJ2-5; 11 nucleotides line up with TRBD2. Germline CDR1 and CDR2: LGHNA and YNFKEQ. V lost 2 bases and J lost 5; bases outside the gene matches: 4. The CDR3 consists of 15 residues. This chain's CDR3 is CASSQRTSGRETQYF. CDR3 coding DNA: TGTGCCAGCAGCCAAAGGACTAGCGGGCGGGAGACCCAGTACTTC.

This clonotype was recorded many times. The chain is built from TRBV12-5 and TRBJ1-5; 7 bases are a match to TRBD1. The CDR3 spans 15 residues. Germline V gene sequence: CDR1 LGHNT, CDR2 FRNRAP. Trimming cost V 3 bases and J 5 bases; bases outside gene matches: 7. CDR3 bases: TGTGCTAGTGGTTTTGAGACAGGGTACGATCAGCCCCAGCATTTT. Encoded protein: CASGFETGYDQPQHF.

This clonotype was detected ten times or more. V and J are TRBV5-1 and TRBJ2-5, with D perhaps TRBD1 (5 bases). The germline V gene has CDR1 SGHRS and CDR2 YFSETQ. V was clipped by 4 bases and J by 2 bases, with 12 bases between them. The CDR3 runs to 14 residues. The CDR3 is CASSPFQGQETQYF. CDR3 DNA sequence: TGCGCCAGCAGCCCATTCCAGGGTCAAGAGACCCAGTACTTC.

The chain has TRBV7-9 and TRBJ2-1; D possibly uses TRBD1 or TRBD2 (5 bases each). Germline V lookup: CDR1 SEHNR, CDR2 FQNEAQ (reference sequence). The CDR3 is 14 residues long. The V and J ends lost 4 bases and 7 bases respectively, with 14 bases between them. The CDR3 protein is CASSWGRPENEQFF. CDR3 DNA sequence: TGTGCCAGCAGCTGGGGACGGCCGGAGAATGAGCAGTTCTTC. The entire variable domain, with the rest obtained from reference TRBV7-9 and TRBJ2-1, is as follows: DTGVSQNPRHKITKRGQNVTFRCDPISEHNRLYWYRQTLGQGPEFLTYFQNEAQLEKSRLLSDRFSAERPKGSFSTLEIQRTEQGDSAMYLCASSWGRPENEQFFGPGTRLTVL.

The rearrangement uses TRBV9 and TRBJ2-3, with TRBD2 matching over 10 bases. J gave up 1 base and V 3 bases, and 14 bases lay outside the gene matches. Per the germline V gene, CDR1 is SGDLS and CDR2 is YYNGEE. The CDR3 runs 19 residues. The CDR3: CASSASGTSVASGTDTQYF. CDR3 bases: TGTGCCAGCAGCGCCTCCGGGACTAGCGTAGCGTCGGGCACAGATACGCAGTATTTT.

This clonotype occurred a few times. The rearrangement links TRBV4-1 to TRBJ2-3, with D possibly being TRBD2 (5 bases). CDR1 MGHRA and CDR2 YSYEKL come from the germline V gene. The CDR3 is 14 residues long. Trimming cost V 1 base and J 4 bases, with 9 bases left between them. CDR3 nucleotides: TGCGCCAGCAGCCAAGCGGGGTACGCAGATACGCAGTATTTT. Amino acid sequence: CASSQAGYADTQYF.

The table lists this clonotype with a few counts. The chain uses TRBV24-1 and TRBJ2-1; 9 bases are a match to TRBD1. This CDR3 has 16 residues. V was clipped by 4 bases and J by 7 bases; unmatched bases: 10. The germline CDR1 and CDR2 sequences are KGHDR and SFDVKD. CDR3 bases: TGTGCCACCAGTGAAATAGGACAGGGGAAGCTAAATGAGCAGTTCTTC. Amino acids: CATSEIGQGKLNEQFF.

This clonotype was counted only a few times. This chain uses TRBV9 with TRBJ2-2; 7 nucleotides match TRBD1. V lost 5 bases, J lost 0 bases, and 4 bases stayed unmatched. CDR1 SGDLS and CDR2 YYNGEE come from the germline V gene. The CDR3 has 15 amino acids. CDR3 amino acids: CASSDDRANTGELFF. The CDR3 DNA reads as TGTGCCAGCAGTGATGACAGGGCGAACACCGGGGAGCTGTTTTTT. Combining the CDR3 with reference TRBV9 and TRBJ2-2 gives the whole variable domain DSGVTQTPKHLITATGQRVTLRCSPRSGDLSVYWYQQSLDQGLQFLIQYYNGEERAKGNILERFSAQQFPDLHSELNLSSLELGDSALYFCASSDDRANTGELFFGEGSRLTVL.

This clonotype was observed a handful of times. V gene TRBV6-2 or TRBV6-3 combines with J gene TRBJ2-1; TRBD1 agrees at 9 bases. This CDR3 region has 15 residues. Germline assignment: CDR1 MNHEY and CDR2 SVGEGT. V lost 6 bases, J lost 4 bases, and 7 bases stayed unmatched. CDR3 residues: CASRRPGQGYNEQFF. The CDR3 bases are TGTGCCAGCAGGCGGCCGGGACAGGGATACAATGAGCAGTTCTTC.

This clonotype was recorded a few times. The chain combines TRBV20-1 with TRBJ1-5; a weak D match, TRBD1 (5 bases). The germline V gene encodes CDR1 DFQATT and CDR2 SNEGSKA (reference sequence). The V and J ends lost 6 bases and 7 bases respectively, with 13 bases between them. The length of the CDR3 is 12 residues. DNA for the CDR3: TGCAGTGCGGTGCAGGGATACCAGCCCCAGCATTTT. This gives the protein CSAVQGYQPQHF.

This chain joins TRBV5-6 and TRBJ2-7; TRBD1 aligns across 9 bases. Germline CDR1 is SGHDT and CDR2 is YYEEEE. The CDR3 spans 15 residues. With V trimmed by 4 bases and J by 1 base, 6 bases remained unmatched. The CDR3 sequence: CASSLPDRGSYEQYF. DNA of the CDR3: TGTGCCAGCAGCCTTCCGGACAGGGGATCCTACGAGCAGTACTTC.

In this sample, this clonotype turned up many times. This chain joins TRBV6-2 or TRBV6-3 and TRBJ1-5; D may be TRBD1 (5 bases). CDR1 is MNHEY and CDR2 is SVGEGT in the germline V gene. V shed 6 bases and J shed 0 bases, with 18 bases lying between them. This CDR3 has 17 amino acids. The CDR3 DNA sequence: TGTGCCAGCAGCAAAGCCCCAACGACAGTTAGCAATCAGCCCCAGCATTTT. As protein: CASSKAPTTVSNQPQHF.

V is TRBV10-3 and J is TRBJ2-1, with a tentative D call TRBD1 (6 bases). This CDR3 is built from 15 residues. From germline, CDR1 is ENHRY and CDR2 SYGVKD. Deletions cut 0 bases from V and 8 bases from J, with 14 bases between. CDR3 coding DNA: TGTGCCATCAGTGAGTCGAGACAGGCTGGGGATGAGCAGTTCTTC. Protein: CAISESRQAGDEQFF.

This clonotype was recorded only once. This chain uses TRBV7-2 with TRBJ2-5; no reliable D call. The V and J ends lost 2 bases and 5 bases respectively, with 12 bases between them. Germline CDR1 and CDR2: SGHTA and FQGNSA. The CDR3 runs 14 residues. CDR3 in amino acids: CASSLRFDGETQYF. CDR3 DNA sequence: TGTGCCAGCAGCTTACGGTTTGACGGGGAGACCCAGTACTTC. The full variable domain, its missing parts supplied by reference TRBV7-2 and TRBJ2-5, is GAGVSQSPSNKVTEKGKDVELRCDPISGHTALYWYRQSLGQGLEFLIYFQGNSAPDKSGLPSDRFSAERTGGSVSTLTIQRTQQEDSAVYLCASSLRFDGETQYFGPGTRLLVL.

The J gene is TRBJ2-6, the V gene TRBV6-5; D remains ambiguous. Trimming shortened V by 0 bases and J by 4 bases, and 7 bases separated the two germline ends. This CDR3 comprises 15 residues. CDR1 is MNHEY, CDR2 SVGAGI, per germline. The CDR3 is CASSYSKSGANVLTF. CDR3 nucleotides: TGTGCCAGCAGTTACTCGAAGTCCGGGGCCAACGTCCTGACTTTC.

CDR3 DNA: TGCAGTGCTAAGACGGGAATGGACTACGAGCAGTACTTC. Its protein product is CSAKTGMDYEQYF. The chain combines TRBV20-1 with TRBJ2-7; a weak D match, TRBD2 (5 bases). Germline-derived CDR1 and CDR2 are DFQATT and SNEGSKA (reference sequence). Trimming took off 4 bases at V and 3 bases at J, with 13 bases between the two ends. This CDR3 has 13 residues.

This clonotype was seen more than once but under ten times. This chain connects TRBV12-3 or TRBV12-4 to TRBJ2-1; D may be TRBD1 or TRBD2 (5 bases each). Trimming shortened V by 2 bases and J by 9 bases, and 17 bases separated the two germline ends. The CDR3 is 15 residues long. CDR3 DNA: TGTGCCAGCAGTTTACGAACAGTGGTAGGGACTGAGCAGTTCTTC. As protein: CASSLRTVVGTEQFF.

The rearrangement joins TRBV7-2 to TRBJ1-6; 8 bases agree with TRBD1. The CDR3 contains 14 residues. V dropped 5 bases and J dropped 10; count of bases not matched to a gene: 7. Germline assignment: CDR1 SGHTA and CDR2 FQGNSA. CDR3 nucleotide sequence: TGTGCCAGCAGCACTGGACAGGGAGGCTCACCCCTCCACTTT. Protein sequence: CASSTGQGGSPLHF.

The chain couples TRBV20-1 to TRBJ2-1; 9 bases line up with TRBD1. Trimming cost V 6 bases and J 9 bases; bases outside gene matches: 15. Looked up from germline, CDR1 is DFQATT and CDR2 is SNEGSKA (reference sequence). The CDR3 consists of 15 residues. This CDR3 reads CSAPSFGTGRSEQFF. CDR3 bases: TGCAGTGCCCCGTCATTCGGGACAGGGCGTAGTGAGCAGTTCTTC.

The chain recombines TRBV7-2 with TRBJ1-5, with D unclear. Trimming stripped 5 bases from V and 10 bases from J, with 18 bases between. The CDR3 totals 14 residues. Germline lookup yields CDR1 SGHTA and CDR2 FQGNSA. This CDR3 is CASSPGRSWEPQHF. For the CDR3, the DNA is TGTGCCAGCAGCCCAGGACGGAGTTGGGAACCCCAGCATTTT. Based on the CDR3 plus reference TRBV7-2 and TRBJ1-5, the full variable domain is GAGVSQSPSNKVTEKGKDVELRCDPISGHTALYWYRQSLGQGLEFLIYFQGNSAPDKSGLPSDRFSAERTGGSVSTLTIQRTQQEDSAVYLCASSPGRSWEPQHFGDGTRLSIL.

The chain joins TRBV20-1 to TRBJ2-3; weak D call: TRBD2 (5 bases). The CDR3 totals 16 residues. V lost 5 bases to trimming and J lost 0 bases, with 18 bases between them. Germline CDR1 and CDR2: DFQATT and SNEGSKA (reference sequence). CDR3 nucleotides: TGCAGTGCTTCAACTTTCGGGGATTCAAGCACAGATACGCAGTATTTT. It is translated as CSASTFGDSSTDTQYF.

This clonotype was picked up a small number of times. This chain links TRBV20-1 with TRBJ2-7; D is perhaps TRBD1 (6 bases). CDR1 and CDR2 from the germline V gene are DFQATT and SNEGSKA (reference sequence). The germline V and J ends were trimmed by 2 bases and 6 bases, with 17 bases remaining between them. There are 14 residues in the CDR3. The CDR3 is CSARSAGVQSEQYF. In nucleotides, the CDR3 is TGCAGTGCTAGATCGGCAGGGGTTCAGAGCGAGCAGTACTTC.

This clonotype turned up a few times. The rearrangement joins TRBV12-3 or TRBV12-4 to TRBJ2-1; a possible D gene is TRBD1 (5 bases). The length of the CDR3 is 13 residues. V was clipped by 4 bases and J by 5 bases, with 9 bases between them. CDR3 amino acids: CASSSNRNNEQFF. The CDR3 DNA follows: TGTGCCAGCAGTTCAAACAGGAACAATGAGCAGTTCTTC.

This clonotype occurred many times. The rearrangement uses TRBV10-2 and TRBJ1-1; TRBD1 agrees at 7 bases. CDR3 length: 14 residues. Germline values: CDR1 WSHSY, CDR2 SAAADI. After removal of 2 bases from V and 9 bases from J, the junction contained 9 bases not matched to a gene. In nucleotides, the CDR3 is TGCGCCAGCAGTGAGAAGGGGGCGGCAAAGAAAGCTTTCTTT. This gives the protein CASSEKGAAKKAFF.

The table lists this clonotype with a few counts. This chain joins TRBV5-1 and TRBJ1-1; no reliable D call. The CDR3 loop spans 14 amino acids. V lost 0 bases, J lost 1 base, and 7 bases lay in between. CDR1 SGHRS and CDR2 YFSETQ come from the germline V gene. Written as DNA, the CDR3 is TGCGCCAGCAGCTTGGACGGTGAGAACACTGAAGCTTTCTTT. It is translated as CASSLDGENTEAFF.